These 28 T cell receptor beta chains originate from one sample sequenced in a study of blood T cell repertoires in COVID-19. Profiling relied on immunoSEQ multiplex PCR, and the TCRdb table lists in-frame clones only, not all of them. The table records around 700,000 clones, 70% to 90% of them present only once. Sequencing was done on a sample of peripheral blood. The receptor set was obtained from a young woman with acute or convalescent COVID-19.

The chain employs TRBV18 and TRBJ1-4, with D possibly matching TRBD1 (5 bases). Germline loops: CDR1 KGHSH, CDR2 LQKENI. V was pared by 1 base and J by 3 bases, with 12 bases between. The CDR3 length is 16 residues. The CDR3 DNA sequence: TGTGCCAGCTCACCACGGACGGGGGATTCTAATGAAAAACTGTTTTTT. Translating gives CASSPRTGDSNEKLFF.

V usage is TRBV4-1 and J usage is TRBJ1-2; possible D gene TRBD1, 5 bases. The germline CDR1 and CDR2 sequences are MGHRA and YSYEKL. This CDR3 is built from 17 residues. Trimming removed 1 base at V and 6 bases at J, with 21 bases between. The CDR3 protein is CASSQASAGGGSDGYTF. CDR3 DNA: TGCGCCAGCAGCCAAGCTTCGGCGGGGGGAGGATCGGATGGCTACACCTTC.

The gene calls are TRBV24-1 and TRBJ1-1; D gene unclear. Germline V lookup: CDR1 KGHDR, CDR2 SFDVKD. V lost 6 bases, J lost 4 bases, and 5 bases lay in between. This CDR3 has 11 residues. CDR3 nucleotide sequence: TGTGCCACCAGTTCTCCCACTGAAGCTTTCTTT. Encoded protein: CATSSPTEAFF.

V and J are TRBV28 and TRBJ2-6; perhaps TRBD2 as D (5 bases). Trimming took off 6 bases at V and 1 base at J, with 16 bases between the two ends. Germline CDR1 and CDR2: MDHEN and SYDVKM. This CDR3 is 17 amino acids long. CDR3 nucleotide sequence: TGTGCCAGCAGCCCCCGAGGACGGGGATCTGGGGCCAACGTCCTGACTTTC. Protein sequence: CASSPRGRGSGANVLTF.

V usage is TRBV4-1 and J usage is TRBJ2-2; D remains ambiguous. Trimming left V 11 bases short and J 7 bases short, with 14 bases between. Germline assignment: CDR1 MGHRA and CDR2 YSYEKL. The CDR3 is 12 residues long. The CDR3, as DNA: TGCGCCTCCAAAGGAGATCACGGGGAGCTGTTTTTT. Its protein is CASKGDHGELFF.

The table lists this clone with a count of one. V usage is TRBV4-3 and J usage is TRBJ1-4, with unresolved D. CDR3 length equals 17 residues. V lost 1 base and J lost 3, with 15 bases in between. Germline V gene data show CDR1 as LGHNA and CDR2 as YSLEER. CDR3 in DNA: TGCGCCAGCAGCCAAGTAGGCGTAGAGGGCTCTAATGAAAAACTGTTTTTT. Translating it yields CASSQVGVEGSNEKLFF.

This clone was seen only once. The J gene is TRBJ1-1, the V gene TRBV19; 8 bases agree with TRBD1. The CDR3 runs 16 residues. V shed 2 bases and J 1 base; nucleotides not matched to a gene: 6. Germline V gene sequence: CDR1 LNHDA, CDR2 SQIVND (reference sequence). CDR3 loop: CASSIIHRGTNTEAFF. The CDR3 nucleotides are TGTGCCAGTAGTATAATCCACAGGGGGACGAACACTGAAGCTTTCTTT.

The chain combines TRBV24-1 with TRBJ1-4; D not certain. Trimming pared 7 bases from V and 1 base from J, leaving 9 bases between. This CDR3 is 14 amino acids long. Per the germline V gene, CDR1 is KGHDR and CDR2 is SFDVKD. The CDR3 sequence: CATSMGGTNEKLFF. The CDR3 DNA reads as TGTGCCACCAGCATGGGAGGAACTAATGAAAAACTGTTTTTT.

The count of this clone is one. The CDR3 DNA follows: TGTGCCAGCAGTTCCGGACAGGGATTGCCGTTCTTC. Its protein is CASSSGQGLPFF. The chain couples TRBV27 to TRBJ2-1, with TRBD1 matching 8 bases. CDR3 length: 12 residues. The V and J ends lost 4 bases and 15 bases, in that order; junction bases with no gene match: 8. Germline-derived CDR1 and CDR2 are MNHEY and SMNVEV (reference sequence).

In this sample, this clone turned up a few times. V gene TRBV14 combines with J gene TRBJ2-7; 7 bases are shared with TRBD2. The CDR3 runs to 15 residues. Per the germline V gene, CDR1 is SGHDN and CDR2 is FVKESK. V lost 3 bases, J lost 6 bases, and 11 bases stayed unmatched. This CDR3 is CASSQNSQTGGEQYF. The CDR3 region has the DNA TGTGCCAGCAGCCAGAACAGCCAGACGGGGGGCGAGCAGTACTTC.

The V and J genes are TRBV19 and TRBJ2-2; D is possibly TRBD1 (6 bases). The CDR3 totals 17 residues. Germline CDR1 LNHDA, CDR2 SQIVND (reference sequence). The germline V and J ends were trimmed by 5 bases and 0 bases, with 16 bases remaining between them. The CDR3 sequence: CASSSTGTWTNTGELFF. Here the CDR3 DNA reads TGTGCCAGTAGTTCCACCGGGACATGGACGAACACCGGGGAGCTGTTTTTT.

The chain combines TRBV7-9 with TRBJ2-3; TRBD1 matches at 10 bases. Germline trimming cut 5 bases from V and 3 bases from J; bases unmatched to any gene: 8. Germline V CDR1 and CDR2: SEHNR, FQNEAQ (reference sequence). The CDR3 contains 16 residues. CDR3 nucleotides: TGTGCCAGCAGCACTTTGACAGGGGGCAGGACAGATACGCAGTATTTT. Translating gives CASSTLTGGRTDTQYF.

The chain links TRBV11-1 to TRBJ2-1; 7 nucleotides match TRBD1. V dropped 2 bases and J dropped 3; count of bases not matched to a gene: 7. CDR1 is SGHAT and CDR2 is FQDESV in the germline V gene (reference sequence). This CDR3 has 16 amino acids. The CDR3 nucleotides read TGTGCCAGCAGCTTAAACGCAGGGGGTCGCTACAATGAGCAGTTCTTC. As protein: CASSLNAGGRYNEQFF.

The chain links TRBV9 to TRBJ2-6, with 9 positions matching TRBD1. This CDR3 has 17 amino acids. The germline V gene encodes CDR1 SGDLS and CDR2 YYNGEE. The V and J ends lost 6 bases and 1 base, in that order; junction bases with no gene match: 8. The CDR3 region has the DNA TGTGCCAGCACTTCGGGACAGGGTGGATCTGGGGCCAACGTCCTGACTTTC. It specifies CASTSGQGGSGANVLTF.

To note about this clone: The same CDR3 also results from other DNA sequences found in this sample. The genes are TRBV18 and TRBJ1-1; D not resolved. Germline CDR1 and CDR2: KGHSH and LQKENI. The length of the CDR3 is 13 residues. V lost 3 bases, J lost 0 bases, and 5 bases lay in between. The DNA for the CDR3 is TGTGCCAGCTCACCTGGCCTGAACACTGAAGCTTTCTTT. This sequence encodes CASSPGLNTEAFF.

The chain combines TRBV24-1 with TRBJ1-6; 8 bases are a match to TRBD1. Germline CDR1 and CDR2: KGHDR and SFDVKD. Trimming at V came to 5 bases and at J to 5 bases, leaving 4 bases not matched to a gene. The CDR3 contains 15 residues. DNA of the CDR3: TGTGCCACCAGTGCCCCGGACAGGGATAATTCACCCCTCCACTTT. Encoded protein: CATSAPDRDNSPLHF.

This clone was picked up a small number of times. This chain uses TRBV5-1 with TRBJ1-2; a possible D gene is TRBD1 (5 bases). V dropped 2 bases and J dropped 6 bases, with 11 bases sitting between them. Germline CDR1 and CDR2: SGHRS and YFSETQ. This CDR3 has 13 amino acids. The CDR3 DNA reads as TGCGCCAGCAGCTTATCAGGGCGAAATGGCTACACCTTC. Its translation is CASSLSGRNGYTF.

The rearrangement links TRBV27 to TRBJ2-5; D is unclear. CDR1 is MNHEY and CDR2 is SMNVEV in the germline V gene (reference sequence). The CDR3 totals 11 residues. Trimming removed 3 bases from V and 4 bases from J, with 3 bases in between. CDR3 sequence reads: CASSFRETQYF. CDR3 in DNA: TGTGCCAGCAGTTTCCGAGAGACCCAGTACTTC.

The rearrangement joins TRBV5-1 to TRBJ1-1; D is uncertain. Germline V CDR1 and CDR2: SGHRS, YFSETQ. Trimming took off 0 bases at V and 0 bases at J, with 9 bases between the two ends. This CDR3 is 15 amino acids long. The DNA for the CDR3 is TGCGCCAGCAGCTTGGCCCCCGGGTTGAACACTGAAGCTTTCTTT. As protein: CASSLAPGLNTEAFF.

The V gene is TRBV12-5, the J gene TRBJ1-2; D possibly corresponds to TRBD1 (6 bases). Germline V gene sequence: CDR1 LGHNT, CDR2 FRNRAP. The CDR3 covers 14 residues. Trimming took off 5 bases at V and 8 bases at J, with 18 bases between the two ends. CDR3 nucleotide sequence: TGTGCTAGTGGTGGAGAAACAGGGTTTAAGGGCTACACCTTC. As protein: CASGGETGFKGYTF.

The rearrangement uses TRBV2 and TRBJ2-3; TRBD1 aligns across 8 bases. The CDR3 covers 13 residues. After removal of 7 bases from V and 6 bases from J, the junction contained 6 bases not matched to a gene. Per the germline V gene, CDR1 is SNHLY and CDR2 is FYNNEI. The CDR3 DNA sequence: TGTGCCAGCAACGACAGGGGCCCCGATACGCAGTATTTT. Protein sequence: CASNDRGPDTQYF.

V and J are TRBV19 and TRBJ1-1; no firm D call. This CDR3 has 14 residues. From germline, CDR1 is LNHDA and CDR2 SQIVND (reference sequence). Trimming cost V 3 bases and J 4 bases, with 12 bases left between them. CDR3 DNA sequence: TGTGCCAGTAGTATGCTGGAGGGAGTCACTGAAGCTTTCTTT. Encoded protein: CASSMLEGVTEAFF.

The rearrangement joins TRBV30 to TRBJ1-6; D is ambiguous. Germline values: CDR1 GTSNPN, CDR2 SVGIG (reference sequence). The CDR3 covers 12 residues. V was pared by 5 bases and J by 4 bases, with 6 bases between. CDR3 residues: CAWGLYNSPLHF. Here the CDR3 DNA reads TGTGCCTGGGGACTGTATAATTCACCCCTCCACTTT.

The chain has TRBV18 and TRBJ1-2; D is unclear. CDR1 and CDR2 (germline): KGHSH, LQKENI. The length of the CDR3 is 13 residues. Trimming took off 3 bases at V and 9 bases at J, with 14 bases between the two ends. This CDR3 is CASSPTQPGSYTF. The CDR3 nucleotides are TGTGCCAGCTCACCCACCCAGCCGGGGAGCTACACCTTC.

This clone turned up a few times. CDR3 loop: CASYSRLNYNEQFF. CDR3 nucleotide sequence: TGTGCCAGCTATAGCCGGTTAAACTACAATGAGCAGTTCTTC. The genes are TRBV27 and TRBJ2-1; D is uncertain. The CDR3 loop spans 14 amino acids. Germline V lookup: CDR1 MNHEY, CDR2 SMNVEV (reference sequence). V was cut by 8 bases and J by 3 bases, with 14 bases left in between.

The chain links TRBV18 to TRBJ2-4; D gene uncertain. The CDR3 is 13 amino acids. From germline, CDR1 is KGHSH and CDR2 LQKENI. The V gene lost 4 bases and the J gene lost 2 bases, with 6 bases spanning the gap. CDR3 DNA sequence: TGTGCCAGCTCACTTAGCCCCAAAAACATTCAGTACTTC. This translates into CASSLSPKNIQYF.

The V and J genes are TRBV7-2 and TRBJ1-5; 7 nucleotides line up with TRBD1. This CDR3 contains 16 residues. Unmatched junction bases numbered 6, after V lost 4 bases and J lost 0 bases. Germline CDR1 and CDR2: SGHTA and FQGNSA. In nucleotides, the CDR3 is TGTGCCAGCAGCTCGGGACAGATTCATAGCAATCAGCCCCAGCATTTT. This translates into CASSSGQIHSNQPQHF. The full variable domain, rest sourced from reference TRBV7-2 and TRBJ1-5, is GAGVSQSPSNKVTEKGKDVELRCDPISGHTALYWYRQSLGQGLEFLIYFQGNSAPDKSGLPSDRFSAERTGGSVSTLTIQRTQQEDSAVYLCASSSGQIHSNQPQHFGDGTRLSIL.

The gene calls are TRBV5-6 and TRBJ1-5; 7 bases align to TRBD1. J was trimmed by 5 bases and V by 0 bases; bases with no gene match: 5. This CDR3 has 15 residues. Germline V gene sequence: CDR1 SGHDT, CDR2 YYEEEE. CDR3 sequence: CASSLAMTGYQPQHF. The CDR3 DNA is TGTGCCAGCAGCTTGGCCATGACAGGGTATCAGCCCCAGCATTTT. Filled out from reference TRBV5-6 and TRBJ1-5, the complete variable domain reads DAGVTQSPTHLIKTRGQQVTLRCSPKSGHDTVSWYQQALGQGPQFIFQYYEEEERQRGNFPDRFSGHQFPNYSSELNVNALLLGDSALYLCASSLAMTGYQPQHFGDGTRLSIL.